This TCR beta chain was documented in a study of neurological immune-mediated disorders. 5'RACE employing 10-nucleotide random UMIs yielded the cDNA. Via MiXCR, TCRdb re-called the 5' RACE reads, giving one row per CDR3 protein. Of about 80,000 distinct CDR3 sequences in the sample, approximately 4.6% were seen once. The sample holds many counts of this clonotype. The target antigen is unknown. CDR3 size: 16 residues. The germline CDR1 and CDR2 sequences are DFQATT and SNEGSKA (reference sequence). J was trimmed by 2 bases and V by 4 bases; bases with no gene match: 8. Study observations and caveats: CDR3 amino acid sequences found in expanded clones were never shared across subjects, suggesting private repertoires in all groups. When the repertoires were grouped phylogenetically, those of 18 of the 34 multiple sclerosis patients came together in a single cluster of related CDR3 sequences, which points to a possible repertoire-level signature.

Time point specified: longitudinal time-point 3. From 2 million PBMCs stored at -80 C, the unsorted libraries were generated. The rearrangement joins TRBV20-1 to TRBJ1-2, with 12 nucleotides matching TRBD1. The TCR originated in an older woman with multiple sclerosis. Sample: PBMCs. The CDR3 spells CSAMPGTGGSNYGYTF. The CDR3 DNA is TGCAGTGCTATGCCCGGGACAGGGGGCTCCAACTATGGCTACACCTTC.